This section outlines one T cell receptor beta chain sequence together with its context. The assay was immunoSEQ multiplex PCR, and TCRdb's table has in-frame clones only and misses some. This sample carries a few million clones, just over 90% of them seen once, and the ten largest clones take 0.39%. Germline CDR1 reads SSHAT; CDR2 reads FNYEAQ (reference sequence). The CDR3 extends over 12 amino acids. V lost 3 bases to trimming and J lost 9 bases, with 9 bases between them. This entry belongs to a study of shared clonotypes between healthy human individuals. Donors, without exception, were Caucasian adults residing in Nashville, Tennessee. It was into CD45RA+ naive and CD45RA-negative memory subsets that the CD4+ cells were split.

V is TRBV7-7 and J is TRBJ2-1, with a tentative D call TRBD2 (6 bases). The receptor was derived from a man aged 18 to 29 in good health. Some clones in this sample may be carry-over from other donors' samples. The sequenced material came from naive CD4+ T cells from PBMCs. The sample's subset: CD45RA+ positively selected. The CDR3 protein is CASSFMGGEQFF. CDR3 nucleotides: TGTGCCAGCAGCTTCATGGGAGGTGAGCAGTTCTTC.